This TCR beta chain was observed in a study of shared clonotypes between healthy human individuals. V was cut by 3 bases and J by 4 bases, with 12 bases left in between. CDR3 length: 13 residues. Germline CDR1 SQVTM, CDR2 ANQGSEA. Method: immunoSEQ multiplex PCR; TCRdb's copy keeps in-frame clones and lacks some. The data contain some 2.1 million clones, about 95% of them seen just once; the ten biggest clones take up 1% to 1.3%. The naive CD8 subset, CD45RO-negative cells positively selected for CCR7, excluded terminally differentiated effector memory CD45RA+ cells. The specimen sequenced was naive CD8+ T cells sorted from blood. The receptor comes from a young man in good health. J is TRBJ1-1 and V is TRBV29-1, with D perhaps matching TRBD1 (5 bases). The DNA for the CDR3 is TGCAGCGTTGATCGGGGGGAGGGCACTGAAGCTTTCTTT. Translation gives CSVDRGEGTEAFF.